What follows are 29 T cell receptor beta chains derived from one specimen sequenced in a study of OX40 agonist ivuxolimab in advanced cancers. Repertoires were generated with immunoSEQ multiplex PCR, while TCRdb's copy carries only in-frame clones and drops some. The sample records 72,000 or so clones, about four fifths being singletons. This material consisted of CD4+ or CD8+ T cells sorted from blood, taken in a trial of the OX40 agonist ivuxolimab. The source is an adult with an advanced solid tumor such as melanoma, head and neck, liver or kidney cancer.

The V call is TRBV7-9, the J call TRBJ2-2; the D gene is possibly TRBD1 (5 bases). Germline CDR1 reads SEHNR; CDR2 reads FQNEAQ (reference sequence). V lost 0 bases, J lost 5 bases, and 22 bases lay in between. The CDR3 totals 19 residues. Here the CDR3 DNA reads TGTGCCAGCAGCTTAGCGCTGGCAGGGTCATGGATAGGGACCGGGGAGCTGTTTTTT. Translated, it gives CASSLALAGSWIGTGELFF. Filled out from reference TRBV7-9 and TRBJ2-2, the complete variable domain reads DTGVSQNPRHKITKRGQNVTFRCDPISEHNRLYWYRQTLGQGPEFLTYFQNEAQLEKSRLLSDRFSAERPKGSFSTLEIQRTEQGDSAMYLCASSLALAGSWIGTGELFFGEGSRLTVL.

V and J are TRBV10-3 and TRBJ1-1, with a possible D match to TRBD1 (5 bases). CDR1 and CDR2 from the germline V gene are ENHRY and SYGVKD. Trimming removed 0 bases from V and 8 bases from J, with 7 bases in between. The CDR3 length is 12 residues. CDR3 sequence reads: CAISESWTEAFF. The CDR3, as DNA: TGTGCCATCAGTGAGTCATGGACAGAAGCTTTCTTT.

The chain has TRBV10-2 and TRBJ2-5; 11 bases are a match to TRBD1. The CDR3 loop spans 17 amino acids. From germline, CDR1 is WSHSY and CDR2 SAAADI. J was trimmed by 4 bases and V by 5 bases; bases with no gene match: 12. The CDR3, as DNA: TGCGCCAGCAGTCACCACCCCGGGACAGGGGGGAGAGAGACCCAGTACTTC. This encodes CASSHHPGTGGRETQYF.

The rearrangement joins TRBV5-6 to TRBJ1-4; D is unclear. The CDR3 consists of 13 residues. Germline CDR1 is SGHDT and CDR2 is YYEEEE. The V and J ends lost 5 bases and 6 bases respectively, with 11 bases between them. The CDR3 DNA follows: TGTGCCAGCAGTTTCCTTAAAGATGAAAAACTGTTTTTT. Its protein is CASSFLKDEKLFF.

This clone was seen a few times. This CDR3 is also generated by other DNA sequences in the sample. The CDR3 loop is CASSYGGSYEQYF. Here the CDR3 DNA reads TGTGCCAGCAGTTACGGGGGGAGCTACGAGCAGTACTTC. V and J are TRBV6-6 and TRBJ2-7; a weak D match, TRBD2 (6 bases). There are 13 residues in the CDR3. The germline V gene has CDR1 MNHNY and CDR2 SVGAGI (reference sequence). Trimming shortened V by 2 bases and J by 3 bases, and 8 bases separated the two germline ends.

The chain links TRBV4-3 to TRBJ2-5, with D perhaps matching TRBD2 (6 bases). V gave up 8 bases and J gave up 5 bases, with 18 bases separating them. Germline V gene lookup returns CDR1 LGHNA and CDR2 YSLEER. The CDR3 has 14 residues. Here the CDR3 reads CASFPRGYGETQYF. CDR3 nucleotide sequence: TGCGCCAGCTTCCCCCGGGGGTATGGGGAGACCCAGTACTTC.

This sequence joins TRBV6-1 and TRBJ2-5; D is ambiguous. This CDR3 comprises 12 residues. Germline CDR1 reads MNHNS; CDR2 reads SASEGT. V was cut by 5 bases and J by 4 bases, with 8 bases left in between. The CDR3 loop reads CASSFRTETQYF. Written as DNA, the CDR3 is TGTGCCAGCAGTTTTCGTACAGAGACCCAGTACTTC.

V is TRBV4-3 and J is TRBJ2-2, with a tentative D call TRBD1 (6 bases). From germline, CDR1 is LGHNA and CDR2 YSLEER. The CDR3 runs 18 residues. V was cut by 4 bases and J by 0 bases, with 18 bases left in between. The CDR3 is CASSRHPGRGANTGELFF. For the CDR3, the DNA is TGCGCCAGCAGCCGACATCCGGGCAGGGGCGCGAACACCGGGGAGCTGTTTTTT.

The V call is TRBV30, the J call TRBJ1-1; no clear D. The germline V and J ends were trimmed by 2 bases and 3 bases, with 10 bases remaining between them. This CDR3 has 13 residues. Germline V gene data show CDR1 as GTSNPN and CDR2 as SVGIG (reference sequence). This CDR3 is CAWSRVGDTEAFF. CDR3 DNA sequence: TGTGCCTGGAGTAGGGTCGGGGACACTGAAGCTTTCTTT.

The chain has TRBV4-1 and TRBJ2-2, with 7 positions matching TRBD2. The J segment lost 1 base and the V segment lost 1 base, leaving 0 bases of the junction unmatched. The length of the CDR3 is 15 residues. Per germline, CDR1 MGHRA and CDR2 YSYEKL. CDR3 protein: CASSQGGGNTGELFF. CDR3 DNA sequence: TGCGCCAGCAGCCAAGGCGGGGGGAACACCGGGGAGCTGTTTTTT.

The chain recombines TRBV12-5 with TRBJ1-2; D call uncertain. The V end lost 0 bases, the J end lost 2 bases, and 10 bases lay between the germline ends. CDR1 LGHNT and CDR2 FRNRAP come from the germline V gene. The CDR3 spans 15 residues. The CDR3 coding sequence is TGTGCTAGTGGTTTGGTACGGGCAGCGAACTATGGCTACACCTTC. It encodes CASGLVRAANYGYTF.

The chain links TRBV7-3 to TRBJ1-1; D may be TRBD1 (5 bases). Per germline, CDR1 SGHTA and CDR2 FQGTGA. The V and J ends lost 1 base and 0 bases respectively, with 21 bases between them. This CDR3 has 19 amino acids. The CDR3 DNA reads TGTGCCAGCAGCTTAAAGGGGCCGGGTCTACCAGGCCTGAACACTGAAGCTTTCTTT. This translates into CASSLKGPGLPGLNTEAFF.

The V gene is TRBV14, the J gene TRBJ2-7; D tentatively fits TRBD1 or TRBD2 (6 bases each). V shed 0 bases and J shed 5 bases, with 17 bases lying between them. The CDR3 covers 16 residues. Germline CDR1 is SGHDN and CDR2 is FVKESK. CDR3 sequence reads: CASSQDIRWGADEQYF. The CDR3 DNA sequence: TGTGCCAGCAGCCAAGATATAAGATGGGGGGCGGACGAGCAGTACTTC.

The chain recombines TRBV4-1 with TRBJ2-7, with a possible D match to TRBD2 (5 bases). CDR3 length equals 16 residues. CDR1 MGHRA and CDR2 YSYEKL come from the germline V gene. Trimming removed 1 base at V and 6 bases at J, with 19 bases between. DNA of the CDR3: TGCGCCAGCAGCCAAGTAAGTGCTAAGGCTAGCACCGAGCAGTACTTC. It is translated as CASSQVSAKASTEQYF.

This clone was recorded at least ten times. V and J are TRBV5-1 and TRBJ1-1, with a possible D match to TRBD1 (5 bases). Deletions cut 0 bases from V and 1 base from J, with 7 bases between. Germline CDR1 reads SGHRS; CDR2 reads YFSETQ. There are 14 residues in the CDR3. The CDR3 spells CASSLGDGNTEAFF. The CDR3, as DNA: TGCGCCAGCAGCTTGGGGGACGGGAACACTGAAGCTTTCTTT.

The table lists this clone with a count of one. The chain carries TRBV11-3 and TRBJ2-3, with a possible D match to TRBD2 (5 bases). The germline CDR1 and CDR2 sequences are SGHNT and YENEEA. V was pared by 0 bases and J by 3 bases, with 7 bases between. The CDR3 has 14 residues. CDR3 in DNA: TGTGCCAGCAGCTTAGACCGGGGAACAGATACGCAGTATTTT. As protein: CASSLDRGTDTQYF.

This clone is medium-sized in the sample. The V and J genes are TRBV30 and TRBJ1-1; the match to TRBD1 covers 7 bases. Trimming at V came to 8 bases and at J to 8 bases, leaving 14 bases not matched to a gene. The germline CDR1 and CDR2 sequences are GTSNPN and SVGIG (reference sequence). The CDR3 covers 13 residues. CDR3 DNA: TGTGCCCGTGGAGGACAGGAGGTTGGGGAAGCTTTCTTT. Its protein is CARGGQEVGEAFF. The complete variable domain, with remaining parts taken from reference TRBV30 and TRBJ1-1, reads SQTIHQWPATLVQPVGSPLSLECTVEGTSNPNLYWYRQAAGRGLQLLFYSVGIGQISSEVPQNLSASRPQDRQFILSSKKLLLSDSGFYLCARGGQEVGEAFFGQGTRLTVV.

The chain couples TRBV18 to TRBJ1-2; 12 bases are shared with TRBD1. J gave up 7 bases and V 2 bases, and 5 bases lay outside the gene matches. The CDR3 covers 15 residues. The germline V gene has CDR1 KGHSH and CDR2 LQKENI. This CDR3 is CASSPSGTGGFGYTF. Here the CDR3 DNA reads TGTGCCAGCTCACCATCCGGGACAGGGGGCTTTGGCTACACCTTC.

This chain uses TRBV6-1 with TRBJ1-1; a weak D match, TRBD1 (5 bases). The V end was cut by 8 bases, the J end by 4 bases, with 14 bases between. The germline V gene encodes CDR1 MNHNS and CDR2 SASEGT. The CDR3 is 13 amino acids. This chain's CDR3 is CASDRGRGTEAFF. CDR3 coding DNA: TGTGCCAGCGATAGGGGACGGGGCACTGAAGCTTTCTTT.

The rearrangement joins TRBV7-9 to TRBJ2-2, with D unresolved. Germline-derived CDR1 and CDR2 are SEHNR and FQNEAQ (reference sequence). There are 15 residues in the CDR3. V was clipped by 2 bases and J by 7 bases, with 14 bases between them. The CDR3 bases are TGTGCCAGCAGCTTAAAACTACGAACGAACGGGGAGCTGTTTTTT. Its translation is CASSLKLRTNGELFF.

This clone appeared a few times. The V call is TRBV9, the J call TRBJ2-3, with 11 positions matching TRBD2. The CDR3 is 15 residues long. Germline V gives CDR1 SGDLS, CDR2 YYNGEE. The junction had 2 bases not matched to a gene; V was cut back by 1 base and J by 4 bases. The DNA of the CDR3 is TGTGCCAGCAGCGTACTAGCGGGGGGTCCAGATACGCAGTATTTT. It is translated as CASSVLAGGPDTQYF.

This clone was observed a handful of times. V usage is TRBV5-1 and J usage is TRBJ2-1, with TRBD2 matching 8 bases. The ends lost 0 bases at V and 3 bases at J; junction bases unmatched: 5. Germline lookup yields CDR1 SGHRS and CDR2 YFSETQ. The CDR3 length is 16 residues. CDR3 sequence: CASSLGWTSIYNEQFF. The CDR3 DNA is TGCGCCAGCAGCTTGGGTTGGACTAGCATCTACAATGAGCAGTTCTTC. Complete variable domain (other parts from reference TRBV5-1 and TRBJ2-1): KAGVTQTPRYLIKTRGQQVTLSCSPISGHRSVSWYQQTPGQGLQFLFEYFSETQRNKGNFPGRFSGRQFSNSRSEMNVSTLELGDSALYLCASSLGWTSIYNEQFFGPGTRLTVL.

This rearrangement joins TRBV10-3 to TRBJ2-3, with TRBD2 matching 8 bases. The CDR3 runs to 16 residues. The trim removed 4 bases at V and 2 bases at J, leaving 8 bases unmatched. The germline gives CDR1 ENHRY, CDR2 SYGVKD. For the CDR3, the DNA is TGTGCCATCAGTGGGACGGGGGGGCCCGTCACAGATACGCAGTATTTT. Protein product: CAISGTGGPVTDTQYF.

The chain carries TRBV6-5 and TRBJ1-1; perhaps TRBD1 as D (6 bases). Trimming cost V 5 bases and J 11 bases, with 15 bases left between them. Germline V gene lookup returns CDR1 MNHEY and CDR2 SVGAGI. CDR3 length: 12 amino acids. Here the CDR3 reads CASSTDRGGAFF. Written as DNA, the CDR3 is TGTGCCAGCAGTACTGATAGGGGGGGGGCTTTCTTT.

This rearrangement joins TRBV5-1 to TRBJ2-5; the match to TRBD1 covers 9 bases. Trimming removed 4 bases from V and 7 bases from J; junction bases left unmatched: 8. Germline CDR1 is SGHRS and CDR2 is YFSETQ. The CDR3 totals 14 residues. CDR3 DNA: TGCGCCAGCAGCCCAGGGACAGGGAGCGGGACCCAGTACTTC. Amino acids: CASSPGTGSGTQYF.

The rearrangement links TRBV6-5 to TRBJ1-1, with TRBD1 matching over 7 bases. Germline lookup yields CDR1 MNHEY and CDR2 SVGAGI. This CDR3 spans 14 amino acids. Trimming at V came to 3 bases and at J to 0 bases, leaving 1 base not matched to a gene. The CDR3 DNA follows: TGTGCCAGCAGTTATGACAGGGTGAACACTGAAGCTTTCTTT. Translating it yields CASSYDRVNTEAFF.

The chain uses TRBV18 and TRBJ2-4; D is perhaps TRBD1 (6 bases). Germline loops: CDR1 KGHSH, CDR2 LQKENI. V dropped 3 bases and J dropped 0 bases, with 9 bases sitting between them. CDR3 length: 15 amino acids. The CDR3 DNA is TGTGCCAGCTCACCCGGACAGTTAGCCAAAAACATTCAGTACTTC. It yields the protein CASSPGQLAKNIQYF.

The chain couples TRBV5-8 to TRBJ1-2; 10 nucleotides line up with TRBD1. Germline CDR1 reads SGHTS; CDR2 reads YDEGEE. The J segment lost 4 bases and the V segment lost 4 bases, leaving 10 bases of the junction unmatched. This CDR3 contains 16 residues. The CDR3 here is CASSLTGTGAGYGYTF. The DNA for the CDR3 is TGTGCCAGCAGCCTGACCGGGACAGGGGCAGGCTATGGCTACACCTTC.

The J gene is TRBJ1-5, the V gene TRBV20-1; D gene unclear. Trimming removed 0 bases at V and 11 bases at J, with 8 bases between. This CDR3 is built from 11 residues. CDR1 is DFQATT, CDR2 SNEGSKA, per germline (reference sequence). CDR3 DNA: TGCAGTGCTAGAGAAGCTCGGGCCCAGCATTTT. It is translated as CSAREARAQHF.